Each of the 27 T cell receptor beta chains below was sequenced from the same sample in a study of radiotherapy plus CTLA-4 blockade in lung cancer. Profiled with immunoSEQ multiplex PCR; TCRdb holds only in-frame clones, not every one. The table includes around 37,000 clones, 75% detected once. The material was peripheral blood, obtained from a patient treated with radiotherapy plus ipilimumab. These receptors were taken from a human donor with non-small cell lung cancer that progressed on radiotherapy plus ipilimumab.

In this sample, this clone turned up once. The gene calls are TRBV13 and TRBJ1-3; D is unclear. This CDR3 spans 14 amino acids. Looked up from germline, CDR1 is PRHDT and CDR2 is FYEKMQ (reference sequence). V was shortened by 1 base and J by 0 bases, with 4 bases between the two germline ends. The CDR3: CASSLEPSGNTIYF. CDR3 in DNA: TGTGCCAGCAGCTTAGAGCCCTCTGGAAACACCATATATTTT. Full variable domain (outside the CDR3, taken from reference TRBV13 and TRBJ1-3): AAGVIQSPRHLIKEKRETATLKCYPIPRHDTVYWYQQGPGQDPQFLISFYEKMQSDKGSIPDRFSAQQFSDYHSELNMSSLELGDSALYFCASSLEPSGNTIYFGEGSWLTVV.

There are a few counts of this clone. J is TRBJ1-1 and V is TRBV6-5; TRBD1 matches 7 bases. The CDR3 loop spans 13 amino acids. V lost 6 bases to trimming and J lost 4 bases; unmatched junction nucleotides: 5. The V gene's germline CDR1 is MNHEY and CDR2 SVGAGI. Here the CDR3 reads CASSSGGITEAFF. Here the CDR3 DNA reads TGTGCCAGCAGCTCAGGGGGGATCACTGAAGCTTTCTTT.

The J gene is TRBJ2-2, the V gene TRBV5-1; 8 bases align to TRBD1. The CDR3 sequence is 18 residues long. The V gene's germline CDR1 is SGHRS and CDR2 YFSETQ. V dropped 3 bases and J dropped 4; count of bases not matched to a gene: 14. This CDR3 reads CASSSQDRVSRSTGELFF. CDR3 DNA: TGCGCCAGCAGCTCCCAGGACAGGGTATCAAGGAGCACCGGGGAGCTGTTTTTT.

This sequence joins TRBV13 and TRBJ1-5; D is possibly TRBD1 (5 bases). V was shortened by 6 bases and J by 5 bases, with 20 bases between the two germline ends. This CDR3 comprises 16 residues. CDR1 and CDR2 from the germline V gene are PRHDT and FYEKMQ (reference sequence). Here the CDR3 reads CASSERRGYGDQPQHF. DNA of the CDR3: TGTGCCAGCAGTGAGAGGCGGGGGTATGGCGATCAGCCCCAGCATTTT. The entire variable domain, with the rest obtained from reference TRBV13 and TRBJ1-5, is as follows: AAGVIQSPRHLIKEKRETATLKCYPIPRHDTVYWYQQGPGQDPQFLISFYEKMQSDKGSIPDRFSAQQFSDYHSELNMSSLELGDSALYFCASSERRGYGDQPQHFGDGTRLSIL.

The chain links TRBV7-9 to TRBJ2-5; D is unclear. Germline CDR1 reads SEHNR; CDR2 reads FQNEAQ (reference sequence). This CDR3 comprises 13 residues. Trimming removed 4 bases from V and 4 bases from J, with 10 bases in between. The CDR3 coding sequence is TGTGCCAGCAGCTCGCCCGTGGTAGAGACCCAGTACTTC. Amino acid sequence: CASSSPVVETQYF.

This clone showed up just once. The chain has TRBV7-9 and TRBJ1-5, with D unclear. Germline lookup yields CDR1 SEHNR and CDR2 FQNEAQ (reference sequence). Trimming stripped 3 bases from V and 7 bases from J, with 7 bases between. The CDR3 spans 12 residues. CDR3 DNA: TGTGCCAGCAGCTTGGGTGGGCAGCCCCAGCATTTT. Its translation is CASSLGGQPQHF.

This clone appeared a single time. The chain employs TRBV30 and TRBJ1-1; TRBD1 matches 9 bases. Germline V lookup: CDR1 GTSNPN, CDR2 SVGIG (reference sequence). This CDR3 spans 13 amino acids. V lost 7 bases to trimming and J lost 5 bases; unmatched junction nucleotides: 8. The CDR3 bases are TGTGCCTTGAACAGGGGGCGAGGGACTGAAGCTTTCTTT. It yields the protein CALNRGRGTEAFF.

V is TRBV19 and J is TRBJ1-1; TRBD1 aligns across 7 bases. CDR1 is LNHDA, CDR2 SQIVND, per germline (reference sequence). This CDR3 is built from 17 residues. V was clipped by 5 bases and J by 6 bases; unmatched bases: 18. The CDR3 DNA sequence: TGTGCCAGTAGTGTACCGACAGGGATGGGCACCGTTGCTGAAGCTTTCTTT. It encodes CASSVPTGMGTVAEAFF.

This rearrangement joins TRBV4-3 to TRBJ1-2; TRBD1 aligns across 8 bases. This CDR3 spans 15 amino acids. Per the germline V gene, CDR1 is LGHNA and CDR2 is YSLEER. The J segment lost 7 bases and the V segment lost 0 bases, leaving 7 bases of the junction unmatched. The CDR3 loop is CASSQDPQGDGGYTF. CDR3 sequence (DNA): TGCGCCAGCAGCCAAGATCCACAGGGGGACGGTGGCTACACCTTC.

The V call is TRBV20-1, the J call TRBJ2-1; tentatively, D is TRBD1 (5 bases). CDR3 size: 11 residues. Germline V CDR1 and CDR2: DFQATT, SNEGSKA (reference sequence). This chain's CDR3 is CSLRRGNEQFF. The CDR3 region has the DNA TGCAGCCTTAGAAGGGGCAATGAGCAGTTCTTC.

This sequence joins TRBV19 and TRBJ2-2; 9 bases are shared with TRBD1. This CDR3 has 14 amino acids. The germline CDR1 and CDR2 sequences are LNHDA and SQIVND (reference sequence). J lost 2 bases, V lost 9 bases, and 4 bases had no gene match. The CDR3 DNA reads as TGTGCCAGCACGGACAGGGGAAACACCGGGGAGCTGTTTTTT. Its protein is CASTDRGNTGELFF.

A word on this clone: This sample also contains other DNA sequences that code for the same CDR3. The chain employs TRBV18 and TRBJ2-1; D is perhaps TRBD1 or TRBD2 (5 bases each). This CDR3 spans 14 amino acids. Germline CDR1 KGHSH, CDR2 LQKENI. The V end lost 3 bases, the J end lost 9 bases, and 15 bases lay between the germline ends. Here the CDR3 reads CASSPGRVAGEQFF. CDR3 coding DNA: TGTGCCAGCTCACCGGGCAGGGTTGCGGGTGAGCAGTTCTTC. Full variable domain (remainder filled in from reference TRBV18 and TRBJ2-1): NAGVMQNPRHLVRRRGQEARLRCSPMKGHSHVYWYRQLPEEGLKFMVYLQKENIIDESGMPKERFSAEFPKEGPSILRIQQVVRGDSAAYFCASSPGRVAGEQFFGPGTRLTVL.

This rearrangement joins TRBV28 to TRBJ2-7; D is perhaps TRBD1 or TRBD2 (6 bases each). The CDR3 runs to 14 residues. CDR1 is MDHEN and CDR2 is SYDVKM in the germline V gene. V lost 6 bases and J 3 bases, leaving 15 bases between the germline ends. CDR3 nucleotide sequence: TGTGCCAGCAGGAGGAGGGGGATCTACTACGAGCAGTACTTC. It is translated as CASRRRGIYYEQYF. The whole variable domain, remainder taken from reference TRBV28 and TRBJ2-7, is DVKVTQSSRYLVKRTGEKVFLECVQDMDHENMFWYRQDPGLGLRLIYFSYDVKMKEKGDIPEGYSVSREKKERFSLILESASTNQTSMYLCASRRRGIYYEQYFGPGTRLTVT.

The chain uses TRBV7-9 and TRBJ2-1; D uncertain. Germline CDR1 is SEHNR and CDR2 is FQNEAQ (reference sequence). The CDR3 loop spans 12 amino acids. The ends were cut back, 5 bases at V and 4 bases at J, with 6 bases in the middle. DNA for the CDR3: TGTGCCAGCAGCCCTGAGTACAATGAGCAGTTCTTC. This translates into CASSPEYNEQFF.

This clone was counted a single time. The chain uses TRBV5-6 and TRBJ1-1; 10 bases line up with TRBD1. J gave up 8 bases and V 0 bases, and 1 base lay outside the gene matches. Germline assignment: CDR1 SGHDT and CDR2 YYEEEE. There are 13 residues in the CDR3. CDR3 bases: TGTGCCAGCAGCTTGGGGACAGGGGGAGAAGCTTTCTTT. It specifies CASSLGTGGEAFF.

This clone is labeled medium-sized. CDR3 residues: CASSLYTEAFF. CDR3 bases: TGTGCCAGCAGCCTCTACACTGAAGCTTTCTTT. The genes are TRBV2 and TRBJ1-1; the D is unclear. The CDR3 covers 11 residues. Trimming took off 6 bases at V and 3 bases at J, with 5 bases between the two ends. Germline V gives CDR1 SNHLY, CDR2 FYNNEI. Full variable domain (missing parts from reference TRBV2 and TRBJ1-1): EPEVTQTPSHQVTQMGQEVILRCVPISNHLYFYWYRQILGQKVEFLVSFYNNEISEKSEIFDDQFSVERPDGSNFTLKIRSTKLEDSAMYFCASSLYTEAFFGQGTRLTVV.

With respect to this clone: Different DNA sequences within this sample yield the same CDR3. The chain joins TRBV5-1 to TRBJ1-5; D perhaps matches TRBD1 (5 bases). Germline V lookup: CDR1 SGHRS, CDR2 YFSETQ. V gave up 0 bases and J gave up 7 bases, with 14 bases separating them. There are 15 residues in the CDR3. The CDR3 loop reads CASSLEGVGGQPQHF. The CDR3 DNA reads TGCGCCAGCAGCTTGGAAGGGGTGGGGGGGCAGCCCCAGCATTTT.

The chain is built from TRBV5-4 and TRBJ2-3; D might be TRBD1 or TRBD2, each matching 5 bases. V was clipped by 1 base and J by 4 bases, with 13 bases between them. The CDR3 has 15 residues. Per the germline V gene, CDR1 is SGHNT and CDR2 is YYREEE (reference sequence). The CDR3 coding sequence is TGTGCCAGCAGCTTGCGAGGGGTTAGGTCAGATACGCAGTATTTT. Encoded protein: CASSLRGVRSDTQYF.

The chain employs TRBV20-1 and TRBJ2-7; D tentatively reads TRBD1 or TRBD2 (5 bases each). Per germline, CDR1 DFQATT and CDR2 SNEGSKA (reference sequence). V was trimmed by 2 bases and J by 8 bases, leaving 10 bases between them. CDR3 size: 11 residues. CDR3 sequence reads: CSARWGFKQYF. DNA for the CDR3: TGCAGTGCTAGATGGGGGTTTAAGCAGTACTTC.

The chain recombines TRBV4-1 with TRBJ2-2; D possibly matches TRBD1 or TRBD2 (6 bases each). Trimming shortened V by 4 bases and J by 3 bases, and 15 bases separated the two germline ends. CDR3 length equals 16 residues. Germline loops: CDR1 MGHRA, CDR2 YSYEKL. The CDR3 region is CASSRPGAAHTGELFF. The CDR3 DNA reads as TGCGCCAGCAGCCGGCCGGGGGCAGCACACACCGGGGAGCTGTTTTTT.

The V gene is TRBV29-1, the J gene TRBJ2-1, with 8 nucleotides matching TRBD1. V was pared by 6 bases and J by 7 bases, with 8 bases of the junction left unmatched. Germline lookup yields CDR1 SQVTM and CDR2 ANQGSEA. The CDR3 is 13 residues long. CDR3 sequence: CSVGQDPRNEQFF. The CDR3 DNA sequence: TGCAGCGTGGGACAGGATCCTAGGAATGAGCAGTTCTTC.

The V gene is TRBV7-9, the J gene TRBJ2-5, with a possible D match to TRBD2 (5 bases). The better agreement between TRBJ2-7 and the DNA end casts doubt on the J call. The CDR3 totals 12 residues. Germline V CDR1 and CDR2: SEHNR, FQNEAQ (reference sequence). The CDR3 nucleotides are TGTGCCAGCAGTTCGGGGTTCTACGAGCAGTACTTC. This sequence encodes CASSSGFYEQYF.

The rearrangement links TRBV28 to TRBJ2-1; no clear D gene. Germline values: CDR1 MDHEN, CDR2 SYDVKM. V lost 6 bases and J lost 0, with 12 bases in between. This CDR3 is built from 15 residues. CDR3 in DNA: TGTGCCAGCAGCCCCATTAGGAGCTCCTACAATGAGCAGTTCTTC. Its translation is CASSPIRSSYNEQFF. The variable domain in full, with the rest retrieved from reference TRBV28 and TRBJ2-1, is DVKVTQSSRYLVKRTGEKVFLECVQDMDHENMFWYRQDPGLGLRLIYFSYDVKMKEKGDIPEGYSVSREKKERFSLILESASTNQTSMYLCASSPIRSSYNEQFFGPGTRLTVL.

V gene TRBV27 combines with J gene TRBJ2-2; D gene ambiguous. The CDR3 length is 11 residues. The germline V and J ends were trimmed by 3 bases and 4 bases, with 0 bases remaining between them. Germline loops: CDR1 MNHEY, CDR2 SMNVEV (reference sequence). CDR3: CASSFTGELFF. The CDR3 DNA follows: TGTGCCAGCAGTTTCACCGGGGAGCTGTTTTTT.

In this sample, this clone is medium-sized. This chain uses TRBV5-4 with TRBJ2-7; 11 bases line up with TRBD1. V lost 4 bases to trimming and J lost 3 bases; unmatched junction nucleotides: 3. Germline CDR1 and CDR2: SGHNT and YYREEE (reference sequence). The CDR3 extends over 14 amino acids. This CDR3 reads CASSTGTGGYEQYF. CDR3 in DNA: TGTGCCAGCAGCACCGGGACAGGGGGCTACGAGCAGTACTTC.

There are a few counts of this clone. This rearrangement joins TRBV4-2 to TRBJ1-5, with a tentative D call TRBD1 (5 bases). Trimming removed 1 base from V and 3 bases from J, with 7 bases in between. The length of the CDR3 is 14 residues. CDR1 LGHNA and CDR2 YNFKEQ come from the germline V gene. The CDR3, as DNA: TGTGCCAGCAGCCAAGGGACATTCAATCAGCCCCAGCATTTT. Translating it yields CASSQGTFNQPQHF.

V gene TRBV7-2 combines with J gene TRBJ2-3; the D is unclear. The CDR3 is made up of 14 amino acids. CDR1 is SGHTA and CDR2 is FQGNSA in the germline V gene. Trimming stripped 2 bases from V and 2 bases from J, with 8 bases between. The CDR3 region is CASSLFYNTDTQYF. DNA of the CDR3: TGTGCCAGCAGCTTATTTTACAACACAGATACGCAGTATTTT.